The clone carrying this T cell receptor beta chain was seen a handful of times. Its antigen remains unknown. The sample comes from a study of beta chain features in type 1 diabetes. Study-wide background: No age, gender or cell yield differences were seen between patients and healthy donors. Study conclusions and caveats: The naive, central memory and Treg TCRB repertoires showed an apparent similarity that was greater among patients than among healthy donors. In every one of the four CD4+ subsets, TCRB CDR3s were moderately but significantly shorter in Type 1 diabetes patients.

Purities over 95% were achieved in all sorted populations. Germline CDR1 KGHSH, CDR2 LQKENI. The CDR3 spans 13 residues. The germline V and J ends were trimmed by 4 bases and 10 bases, with 16 bases remaining between them. Every isolated RNA sample was fully reverse transcribed, so sequencing captured expressed TCRB transcripts. This table comes from immunoSEQ multiplex PCR, and its TCRdb copy is limited to in-frame clones, with some not included. The table includes about 340,000 clones, roughly 14% detected once. The J gene is TRBJ1-1, the V gene TRBV18; D is perhaps TRBD1 (6 bases). The clonotype originates from a young woman with type 1 diabetes. The sequenced material came from naive CD4+ T cells from blood. The CDR3 region has the DNA TGTGCCAGCTCACGGATAGGTGAGGGGGTAGCTTTCTTT. This encodes CASSRIGEGVAFF.